This TCR beta chain originates from a study of T cell repertoires in ileal Crohn's disease. Study summary: Postoperative therapy was given to about half: 11 thiopurines, fewer than 20 anti-TNF agents.

Eligibility required adulthood, ileal or ileocolonic Crohn's disease and indicated ileocolonic resection. The trim removed 7 bases at V and 4 bases at J, leaving 11 bases unmatched. Germline V gene data show CDR1 as LNHNV and CDR2 as YYDKDF (reference sequence). The CDR3 is made up of 15 amino acids. This table comes from immunoSEQ multiplex PCR, and its TCRdb copy is limited to in-frame clones, with some not included. The sample lists more than 15,000 clones, over 50% occurring once. Sample: ileal tissue. The receptor was isolated from an adult with Crohn's disease. This rearrangement joins TRBV15 to TRBJ2-5, with TRBD1 matching 8 bases. CDR3 DNA sequence: TGTGCCACCACCCAGAGACAGGGGTTCCCAGAGACCCAGTACTTC. Translating it yields CATTQRQGFPETQYF.